The 10 T cell receptor beta chains in this list originate from one sample, sequenced in a study of T-cell memory formation after mild COVID-19. MiXCR, run by TCRdb on the 5' RACE reads, gives a single entry per CDR3 protein. The data hold a few hundred thousand distinct CDR3 sequences, with around a quarter observed a single time. Sequencing used PBMCs or a T cell subset sorted from them (not recorded which). These receptors originate from an adult woman who had mild COVID-19 (a few samples of this study predate the infection). Cell type and time point are not known.

The chain combines TRBV12-3 or TRBV12-4 with TRBJ2-3, with TRBD2 matching over 7 bases. V shed 6 bases, J shed 2 bases, and the junction held 5 bases outside the gene matches. The CDR3 has 14 residues. The CDR3 DNA reads as TGTGCCAGCAGGGGGAGGGCCTACACAGATACGCAGTATTTT. It specifies CASRGRAYTDTQYF.

This clonotype was observed a few times. V and J are TRBV28 and TRBJ1-1; no definite D call. This CDR3 has 13 residues. Germline CDR1 and CDR2: MDHEN and SYDVKM. Trimming pared 2 bases from V and 0 bases from J, leaving 4 bases between. This CDR3 reads CASSLPMNTEAFF. Here the CDR3 DNA reads TGTGCCAGCAGTTTACCCATGAACACTGAAGCTTTCTTT.

V and J are TRBV5-1 and TRBJ2-2; 10 nucleotides match TRBD1. Trimming took 8 bases from V and 3 from J; bases not matched to a gene: 4. Germline V lookup: CDR1 SGHRS, CDR2 YFSETQ. This CDR3 is 14 amino acids long. The CDR3 loop is CASSGTGDTGELFF. In nucleotides, the CDR3 is TGCGCCAGTTCCGGGACAGGGGACACCGGGGAGCTGTTTTTT.

This chain links TRBV4-2 with TRBJ1-2, with D tentatively TRBD1 (5 bases). The CDR3 consists of 15 residues. The V and J ends lost 5 bases and 0 bases respectively, with 13 bases between them. Germline V gives CDR1 LGHNA, CDR2 YNFKEQ. In DNA form, the CDR3 reads TGTGCCAGCAGCGACCGGGACCGGGCTAACTATGGCTACACCTTC. It specifies CASSDRDRANYGYTF.

The chain carries TRBV7-9 and TRBJ2-7, with 11 nucleotides matching TRBD2. This CDR3 is built from 15 residues. V shed 5 bases, J shed 4 bases, and the junction held 7 bases outside the gene matches. Germline-derived CDR1 and CDR2 are SEHNR and FQNEAQ (reference sequence). The CDR3 reads CASSGSGRALYEQYF. The CDR3 DNA reads as TGTGCCAGCAGCGGTAGCGGGAGGGCCCTTTACGAGCAGTACTTC.

J is TRBJ1-1 and V is TRBV29-1; weak D call: TRBD1 (6 bases). The CDR3 sequence is 14 residues long. Per the germline V gene, CDR1 is SQVTM and CDR2 is ANQGSEA. V lost 5 bases to trimming and J lost 3 bases, with 16 bases between them. CDR3 in DNA: TGCAGCGTTTCGGCGGCAGGGGAGTACACTGAAGCTTTCTTT. It is translated as CSVSAAGEYTEAFF.

This clonotype was seen more than once but under ten times. V is TRBV7-2 and J is TRBJ2-3, with D hard to call. Between the trimmed V and J ends, which lost 3 bases and 0 bases, there was a span of 7 bases. The CDR3 has 14 amino acids. The germline V gene has CDR1 SGHTA and CDR2 FQGNSA. CDR3 sequence: CASSFAPSTDTQYF. The CDR3 nucleotides are TGTGCCAGCAGCTTCGCGCCTAGCACAGATACGCAGTATTTT.

The chain carries TRBV7-8 and TRBJ2-5, with 10 bases that match TRBD2. In germline, CDR1 is SGHVS, CDR2 FQNEAQ. J lost 2 bases, V lost 3 bases, and 6 bases had no gene match. CDR3 length equals 16 residues. CDR3 region: CASSFHSGRSQETQYF. For the CDR3, the DNA is TGTGCCAGCAGCTTTCATAGCGGGAGGTCTCAAGAGACCCAGTACTTC.

This clonotype showed up just once. J is TRBJ2-4 and V is TRBV10-3; D remains unclear. V shed 2 bases and J shed 0 bases, with 8 bases lying between them. Germline V gives CDR1 ENHRY, CDR2 SYGVKD. This CDR3 contains 15 residues. In nucleotides, the CDR3 is TGTGCCATCAGTGAGAACGGCTTAGCCAAAAACATTCAGTACTTC. It codes for CAISENGLAKNIQYF.

This clonotype came up a few times. The chain uses TRBV5-5 and TRBJ2-5; D not certain. Trimming pared 0 bases from V and 4 bases from J, leaving 13 bases between. The germline gives CDR1 SGHKS, CDR2 YYEKEE (reference sequence). The CDR3 contains 15 residues. The CDR3 nucleotides read TGTGCCAGCAGCTTGGTGGTTTGGGGTGGAGAGACCCAGTACTTC. This translates into CASSLVVWGGETQYF.